The clone carrying this T cell receptor (beta chain) was seen more than once but under ten times. V gave up 4 bases and J gave up 5 bases, with 14 bases separating them. The CDR3 is 15 amino acids. In germline, CDR1 is KGHDR, CDR2 SFDVKD. The data stem from a study of regulatory T cells in long-lasting Graves disease. Time point meaning: newly diagnosed GD, antithyroid drugs for less than 3 months. With RNA extracted from PBMCs as input, the TCR library was made. TCR beta libraries were built with iRepertoire HTBI primers and Arm-PCR of CDR3 regions. MiXCR was run by TCRdb on the multiplex PCR reads, yielding one entry per CDR3 protein. The sample contains fewer than 650,000 distinct CDR3 sequences, 16% of which appear only once. The same sample was also studied in work on T cells in Graves' hyperthyroidism and ophthalmopathy.

This clonotype originated in a man between 18 and 35 years old with Graves disease. The V call is TRBV24-1, the J call TRBJ1-5; no clear D. Sequenced material: peripheral blood mononuclear cells (PBMCs), taken at new diagnosis, from a patient treated with antithyroid drugs. CDR3 residues: CATSERGRRDQPQHF. The CDR3 DNA follows: TGTGCCACCAGTGAACGTGGACGGAGAGATCAGCCCCAGCATTTT.